This TCR beta chain was found in a study of spatial heterogeneity in lung cancer. Each TCR cDNA molecule carried a unique molecular identifier. TCRdb reprocessed the 5' RACE reads with MiXCR, giving one entry per CDR3 protein. The sample consists of about 95,000 distinct CDR3 sequences, roughly 9.5% of them appearing once. Study conclusions and caveats: Circulating ubiquitous expanded tumor TCRs were observed more frequently at resection than at follow-up.

There are 19 residues in the CDR3. The trim removed 1 base at V and 2 bases at J, leaving 16 bases unmatched. Germline V gene lookup returns CDR1 MNHEY and CDR2 SMNVEV (reference sequence). A note on this clonotype: Its antigen is currently unknown.

Time point denoted: sample taken at primary tumor resection. From tumor, nontumor lung or frozen PBMC, whole RNA was taken unsorted for sequencing. Donation came from 70 or so patients with untreated early-stage non-small cell lung cancer. This TCR came from a male donor with early-stage non-small cell lung cancer. The material sequenced was PBMCs, taken at surgery. V usage is TRBV27 and J usage is TRBJ1-2; 7 nucleotides line up with TRBD1. In DNA, the CDR3 is TGTGCCAGCAGTTTATACTCTGCAGGCCTGGGACAGAAGAACTATGGCTACACCTTC. This translates into CASSLYSAGLGQKNYGYTF.